This T cell receptor beta chain emerged from a study of OX40 agonist ivuxolimab in advanced cancers. Generated by immunoSEQ multiplex PCR, the TCRdb table keeps only in-frame clones and is missing some. Of 65,000 to 75,000 clones listed, around nine tenths are singletons. Germline trimming cut 1 base from V and 13 bases from J; bases unmatched to any gene: 2. Germline V gives CDR1 SEHNR, CDR2 FQNEAQ (reference sequence). This CDR3 contains 12 residues. The chain uses TRBV7-9 and TRBJ1-5; 9 bases align to TRBD1. Sequencing was performed on CD4+ or CD8+ T cells sorted from blood, taken in a trial of the OX40 agonist ivuxolimab. The TCR comes from an adult with an advanced solid tumor such as melanoma, head and neck, liver or kidney cancer. In DNA, the CDR3 is TGTGCCAGCAGCTTAGAGGGGACAGGGCAGCATTTT. Amino acid sequence: CASSLEGTGQHF.